This TCR beta chain was profiled in a study of blood T cell repertoires in COVID-19. V was clipped by 5 bases and J by 4 bases; unmatched bases: 11. This CDR3 comprises 16 residues. Germline CDR1 is SGHAT and CDR2 is FQNNGV. Authors' methods: Using reference gene primer amplification, nucleated cell counts were estimated. This table comes from immunoSEQ multiplex PCR, and its TCRdb copy is limited to in-frame clones, with some not included. V, J and clone size derive from that table, while D and trimming were established from the DNA sequence. The sample has around 250,000 clones, less than 90% seen once.

This TCR came from a woman between 40 and 55 years old who had recovered from COVID-19. The sample was peripheral blood. This chain connects TRBV11-2 to TRBJ1-1, with TRBD1 matching over 9 bases. The DNA of the CDR3 is TGTGCCAGCAGCGCGGGACAGGGTGGTTCTGGCACTGAAGCTTTCTTT. This gives the protein CASSAGQGGSGTEAFF. Full variable domain (remainder filled in from reference TRBV11-2 and TRBJ1-1): EAGVAQSPRYKIIEKRQSVAFWCNPISGHATLYWYQQILGQGPKLLIQFQNNGVVDDSQLPKDRFSAERLKGVDSTLKIQPAKLEDSAVYLCASSAGQGGSGTEAFFGQGTRLTVV.